This T cell receptor beta chain appears in the sequencing data of a study of long-term antiretroviral therapy in people with HIV (dated by TCRdb to between 2020 and 2023). For the study in its entirety: The earliest samples were collected about a decade before the 2015 WHO recommendation for immediate ART, when ART was typically delayed until CD4 counts fell. A retrospective serial study tested whether changes in peripheral blood TRB repertoire composition and diversity were associated with ART initiation and durable HIV suppression. No cross-contamination during QIAcube processing was seen in test extractions of a monoclonal T-cell line run alongside around 34 polyclonal samples. A total of under 250 cryopreserved PBMC samples came from 25 to 35 adults with confirmed HIV infection and were collected serially over a mean of about six years (range 1-12). Among the 30 or so participants with HIV, approximately 10 were female. What the research found in general, with its limitations: Because pre-ART samples had limited cell numbers, profiling was done on unsorted PBMC rather than on sorted CD4+ and CD8+ T cells. ART initiation was associated with a significant increase in TRB diversity, but diversity stayed significantly below transplant donor controls even after long-term ART. Expanded TRB clones identified before ART initiation dominated the repertoire across all time points, though the dominance fluctuated and decreased in many PLHIV after ART. HIV repertoires had narrower CDR3 length ranges than controls, and the network structure suggested an antigen-experienced repertoire that shifted only slightly toward naive after ART. Inferences about post-ART repertoire changes were limited because no data were available on ART adherence, viral resistance or therapy changes. Because PBMC availability was limited, only the TCR beta chain was sequenced, with no alpha chain pairing. The samples span the years 2004 to 2017, and the ART regimens used may be less effective than current regimens.

To be included, a participant needed at least one PBMC sample from before ART initiation plus at least two post-ART samples. Treatment was received in the United States of America by all participants with HIV. Before DNA extraction, cryopreserved samples of about 0.95-10 million PBMC were thawed and then washed. At the time of the earliest PBMC sample, participants with HIV were aged between about 20 and 60 years. PBMC samples were contributed by each participant from 1-4 timepoints before ART initiation and 2-8 timepoints after ART initiation, with a median of 7 samples. Serial HIV viral load, CD4+ T-cell count, ART history and demographic data were obtained for every participant. Genomic DNA was extracted from unsorted PBMC with a Qiagen kit on a QIAcube, processed in batches of 12 samples. The immunoSEQ hsTCRB v3.0 assay was used at survey level resolution to sequence the TRB variable region. A depth of roughly 35,000-55,000 T-cell genomes per sample was targeted for TRB sequencing. TRB libraries were pooled and sequenced on an Illumina MiSeq using a v3 150-cycle kit. Under the source paper's analysis protocol: Repertoire analysis was performed in R inside a reproducible Nextflow workflow that covered QC, data transformation and analysis. LymphoSeq2, an R package for AIRR-Seq data exploration, was used to implement custom analyses. A handful of samples that produced fewer than 5000 total TRB sequences were removed, so approximately 190 HIV repertoires were analyzed. Among the 180 to 200 HIV repertoires that were kept, 59 were collected before ART initiation and roughly 130 were collected after ART initiation. Repertoires were downsampled to 5000 TRB nucleotide sequences, and summary statistics were averaged over 100 downsampling iterations. TRB sequences were retained for analysis only if CDR3 regions of at least seven amino acids were present. A Shannon entropy-derived clonality score and the Gini coefficient were used to measure diversity. Repertoire networks linked the top 5000 CDR3 amino acid sequences whenever two sequences differed by an edit distance of one. For TRB CDR3 amino acid sequences, antigen specificity groups and MHC restriction were predicted with GLIPH2. To flag known associations with CMV, EBV, HIV or tissue antigens, CDR3 amino acid sequences were compared against VDJdb and McPAS-TCR. Pre-ART, post-ART and control groups were compared with Wilcoxon signed-rank tests and Holm-Bonferroni correction. Held by TCRdb, this immuneACCESS table contains in-frame sequences only and omits some clones. Under half of the omission traces to an unresolved V gene where checked; the cause of the rest is unknown. D and trimming were read from the DNA, whereas the V and J calls and clone size are those reported in that table. The sample data list tens of thousands of clones, and approximately 80% of these were observed just once. The ten largest clonotypes hold around 13% of the sample.

Via the germline V gene (reference sequence), CDR1 is SEHNR and CDR2 FQNEAQ. Trimming removed 11 bases from V and 1 base from J, leaving 11 bases between the germline ends. The CDR3 has 12 amino acids, counting the end cysteine and phenylalanine. The CDR3 DNA has 36 bases and is translated from base 1. Regarding this clone: Its cognate antigen has yet to be identified. Base qualities are missing; no much larger clone stands one base away.

The rearrangement combines TRBV7-9 with TRBJ2-5; no confident D gene assignment can be made. The sequences come from unsorted PBMCs, collected 0.3 years after starting antiretroviral therapy. The TCR comes from a man between 18 and 29 years old with HIV. The CDR3 reads as follows: CALLRLQETQYF. The sequence in DNA is TGTGCCCTCCTCCGACTCCAAGAGACCCAGTACTTC.